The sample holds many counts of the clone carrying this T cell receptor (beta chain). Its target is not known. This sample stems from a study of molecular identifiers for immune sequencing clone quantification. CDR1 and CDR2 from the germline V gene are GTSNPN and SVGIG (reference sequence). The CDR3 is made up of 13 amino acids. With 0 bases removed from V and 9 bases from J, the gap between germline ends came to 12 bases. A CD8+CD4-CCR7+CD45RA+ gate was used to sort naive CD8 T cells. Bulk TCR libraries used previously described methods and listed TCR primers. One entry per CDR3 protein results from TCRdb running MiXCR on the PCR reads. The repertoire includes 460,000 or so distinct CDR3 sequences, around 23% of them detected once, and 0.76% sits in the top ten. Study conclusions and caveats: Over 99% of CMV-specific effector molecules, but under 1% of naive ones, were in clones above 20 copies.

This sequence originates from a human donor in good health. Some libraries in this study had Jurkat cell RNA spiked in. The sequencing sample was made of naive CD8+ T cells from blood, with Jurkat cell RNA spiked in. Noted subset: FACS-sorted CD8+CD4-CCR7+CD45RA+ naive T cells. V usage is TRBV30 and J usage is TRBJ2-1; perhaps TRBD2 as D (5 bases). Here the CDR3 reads CAWSVLDEGEQFF. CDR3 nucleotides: TGTGCCTGGAGTGTACTCGATGAGGGTGAGCAGTTCTTC.